The clone carrying this TCR beta chain appeared a few times. Its antigen is unknown. The entry originates in a study of blood T cells in healthy people across ages. On the study more broadly: About one barcoded beta molecule per two T cells was the capture yield of template switching. Study-level points and caveats: In long-lived donors, naive CD4+ cell counts and diversity exceeded those of aged donors. It was held that diversity estimates obtained from one million T cells represented underestimates.

The authors ran a second PCR of about 6 to 11 cycles using a sample-barcoded 5' primer and a J-beta primer mix. Using its own MiXCR run on the 5' RACE reads, TCRdb lists one record per CDR3 protein. In the table there are under 1,000,000 distinct CDR3 sequences, 36% of which are singletons. Caucasian, healthy and from Russia, the donors were aged between about 6 and 100. CDR3 length: 13 amino acids. Trimming cost V 6 bases and J 9 bases; bases outside gene matches: 7. Sequencing was performed on blood. This clonotype originated in a young man in good health. The gene calls are TRBV12-3 or TRBV12-4 and TRBJ2-1; 8 bases line up with TRBD1. CDR3 in DNA: TGTGCCAGCAGCCTGGGACAGGCTATTGAGCAGTTCTTC. Translation gives CASSLGQAIEQFF.